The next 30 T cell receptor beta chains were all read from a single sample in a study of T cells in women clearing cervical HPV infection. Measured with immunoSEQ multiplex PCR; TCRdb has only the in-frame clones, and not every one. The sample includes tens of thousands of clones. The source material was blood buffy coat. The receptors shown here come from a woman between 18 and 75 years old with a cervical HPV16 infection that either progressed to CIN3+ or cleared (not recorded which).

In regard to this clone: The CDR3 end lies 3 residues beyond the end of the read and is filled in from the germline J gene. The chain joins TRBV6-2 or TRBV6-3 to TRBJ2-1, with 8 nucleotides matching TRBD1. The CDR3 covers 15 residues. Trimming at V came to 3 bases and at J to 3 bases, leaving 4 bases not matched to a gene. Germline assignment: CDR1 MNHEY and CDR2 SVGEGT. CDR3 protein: CASSYAGQGYNEQFF. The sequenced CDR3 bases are TGTGCCAGCAGTTATGCCGGACAGGGCTACAATGAG.

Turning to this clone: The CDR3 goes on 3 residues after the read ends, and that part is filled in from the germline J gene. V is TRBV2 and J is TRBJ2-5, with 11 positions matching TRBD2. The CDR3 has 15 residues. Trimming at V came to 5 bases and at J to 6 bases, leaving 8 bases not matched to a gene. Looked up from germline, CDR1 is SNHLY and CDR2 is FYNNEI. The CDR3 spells CASSKLAGDGKTQYF. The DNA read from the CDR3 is TGTGCCAGCAGTAAACTAGCGGGGGACGGTAAGACC.

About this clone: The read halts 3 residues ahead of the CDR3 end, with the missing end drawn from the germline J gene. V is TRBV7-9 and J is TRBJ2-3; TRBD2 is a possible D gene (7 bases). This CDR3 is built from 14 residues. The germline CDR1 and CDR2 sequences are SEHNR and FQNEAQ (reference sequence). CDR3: CASAYGGGKETQYF. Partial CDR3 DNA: TGTGCCAGCGCTTATGGGGGGGGCAAAGAGACG.

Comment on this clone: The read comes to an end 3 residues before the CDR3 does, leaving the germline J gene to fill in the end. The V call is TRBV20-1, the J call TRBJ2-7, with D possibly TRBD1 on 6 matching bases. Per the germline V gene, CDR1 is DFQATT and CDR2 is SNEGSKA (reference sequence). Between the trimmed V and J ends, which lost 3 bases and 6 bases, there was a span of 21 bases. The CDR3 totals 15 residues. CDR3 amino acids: CSASGAGAASVEQYF. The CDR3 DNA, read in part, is TGCAGTGCTAGCGGGGCAGGGGCCGCATCTGTCGAG.

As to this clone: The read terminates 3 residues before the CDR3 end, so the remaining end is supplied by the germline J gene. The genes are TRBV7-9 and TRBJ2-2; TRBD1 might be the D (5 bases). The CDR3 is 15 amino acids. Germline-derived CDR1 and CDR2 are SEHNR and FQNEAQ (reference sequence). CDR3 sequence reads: CASSATGATNEKLFF. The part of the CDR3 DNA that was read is TGTGCCAGCAGCGCCACAGGAGCAACTAATGAAAAG.

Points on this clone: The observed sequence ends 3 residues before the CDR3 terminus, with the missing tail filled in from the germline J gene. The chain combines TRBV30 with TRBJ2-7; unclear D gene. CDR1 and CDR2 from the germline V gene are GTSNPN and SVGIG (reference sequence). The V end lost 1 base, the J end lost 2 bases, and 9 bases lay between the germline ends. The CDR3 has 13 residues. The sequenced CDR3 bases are TGTGCCTGGAGTGAGGGCAGTACCTACGAG. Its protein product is CAWSEGSTYE. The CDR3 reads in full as CAWSEGSTYEQYF.

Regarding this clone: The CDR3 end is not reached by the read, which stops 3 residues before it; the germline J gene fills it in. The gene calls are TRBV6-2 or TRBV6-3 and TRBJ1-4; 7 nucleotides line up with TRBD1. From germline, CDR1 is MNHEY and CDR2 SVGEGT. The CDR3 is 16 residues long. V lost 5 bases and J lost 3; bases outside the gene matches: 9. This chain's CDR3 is CASSNRTGRPNEKLFF. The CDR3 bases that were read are TGTGCCAGCAGTAATCGGACAGGCCGCCCTAATGAAAAA.

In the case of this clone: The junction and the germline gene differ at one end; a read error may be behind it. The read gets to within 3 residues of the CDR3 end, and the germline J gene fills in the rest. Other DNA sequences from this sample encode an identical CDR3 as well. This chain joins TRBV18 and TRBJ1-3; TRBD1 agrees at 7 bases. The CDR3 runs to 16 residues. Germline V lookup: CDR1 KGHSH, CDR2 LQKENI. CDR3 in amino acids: CASSPPGQVSGNTIYF. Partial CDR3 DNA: TGTGCCAGCTCACCACCCGGACAGGTCTCTGGAAACACA.

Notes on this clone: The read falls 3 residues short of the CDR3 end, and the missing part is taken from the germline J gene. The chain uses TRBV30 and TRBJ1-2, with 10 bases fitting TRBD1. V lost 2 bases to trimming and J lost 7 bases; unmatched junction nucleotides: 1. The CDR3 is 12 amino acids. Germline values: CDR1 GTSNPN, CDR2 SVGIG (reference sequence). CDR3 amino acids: CAWSWDRGGYTF. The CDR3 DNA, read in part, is TGTGCCTGGAGTTGGGACAGGGGTGGC.

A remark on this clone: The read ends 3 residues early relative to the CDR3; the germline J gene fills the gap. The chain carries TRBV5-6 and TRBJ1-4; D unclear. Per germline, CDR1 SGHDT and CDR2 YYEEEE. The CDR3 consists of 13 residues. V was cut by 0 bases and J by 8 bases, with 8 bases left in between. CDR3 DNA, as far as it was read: TGTGCCAGCAGCTTGGCTGACGGGGAAAAA. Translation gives CASSLADGEK. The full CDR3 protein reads CASSLADGEKLFF.

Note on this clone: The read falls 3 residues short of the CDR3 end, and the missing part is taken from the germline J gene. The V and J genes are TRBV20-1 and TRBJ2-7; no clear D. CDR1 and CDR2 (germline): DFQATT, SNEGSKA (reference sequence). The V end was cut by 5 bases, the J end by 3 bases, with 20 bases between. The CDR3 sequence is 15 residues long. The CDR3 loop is CSAQGPYSHDYEQYF. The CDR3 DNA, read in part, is TGCAGTGCTCAAGGGCCTTATAGTCATGACTACGAG.

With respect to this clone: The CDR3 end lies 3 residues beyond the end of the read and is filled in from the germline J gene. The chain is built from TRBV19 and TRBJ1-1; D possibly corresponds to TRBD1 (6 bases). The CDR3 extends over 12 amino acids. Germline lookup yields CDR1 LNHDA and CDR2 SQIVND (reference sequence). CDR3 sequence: CASSIHPDRAFF. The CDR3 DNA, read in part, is TGTGCCAGTAGTATCCACCCGGACAGA. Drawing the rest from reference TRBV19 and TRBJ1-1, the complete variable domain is DGGITQSPKYLFRKEGQNVTLSCEQNLNHDAMYWYRQDPGQGLRLIYYSQIVNDFQKGDIAEGYSVSREKKESFPLTVTSAQKNPTAFYLCASSIHPDRAFFGQGTRLTVV.

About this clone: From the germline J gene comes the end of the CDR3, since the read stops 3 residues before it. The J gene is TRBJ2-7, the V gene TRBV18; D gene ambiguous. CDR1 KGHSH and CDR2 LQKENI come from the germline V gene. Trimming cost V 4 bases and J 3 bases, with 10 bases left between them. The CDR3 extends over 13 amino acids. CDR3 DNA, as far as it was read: TGTGCCAGCTCACGCTCCGCCTACTACGAG. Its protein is CASSRSAYYE. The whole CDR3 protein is CASSRSAYYEQYF.

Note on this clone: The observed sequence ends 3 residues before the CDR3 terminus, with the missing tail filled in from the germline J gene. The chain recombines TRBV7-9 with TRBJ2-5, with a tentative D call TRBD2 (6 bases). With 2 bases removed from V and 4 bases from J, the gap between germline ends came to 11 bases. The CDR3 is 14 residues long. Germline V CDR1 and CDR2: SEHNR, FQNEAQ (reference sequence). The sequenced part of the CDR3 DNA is TGTGCCAGCAGCTTACGGCAGGGAGGAGAGACC. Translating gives CASSLRQGGET. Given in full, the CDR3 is CASSLRQGGETQYF.

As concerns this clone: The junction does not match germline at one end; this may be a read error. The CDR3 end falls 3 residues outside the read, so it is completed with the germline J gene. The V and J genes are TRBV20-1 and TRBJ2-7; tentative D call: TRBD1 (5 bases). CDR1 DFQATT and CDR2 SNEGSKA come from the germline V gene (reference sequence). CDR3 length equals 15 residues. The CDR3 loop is CNARRPDGQGYEQYF. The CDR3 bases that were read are TGCAATGCTAGAAGGCCGGACGGGCAGGGCTACGAG.

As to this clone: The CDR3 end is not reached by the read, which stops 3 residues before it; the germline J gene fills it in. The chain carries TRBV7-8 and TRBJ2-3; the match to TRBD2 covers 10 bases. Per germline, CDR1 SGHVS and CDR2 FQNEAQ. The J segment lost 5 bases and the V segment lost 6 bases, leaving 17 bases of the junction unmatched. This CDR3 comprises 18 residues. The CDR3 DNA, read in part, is TGTGCCAGCAGTCTAGAGGGCTCGGGGCTAGCGGGAGAAGATACG. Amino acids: CASSLEGSGLAGEDT. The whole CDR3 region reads CASSLEGSGLAGEDTQYF.

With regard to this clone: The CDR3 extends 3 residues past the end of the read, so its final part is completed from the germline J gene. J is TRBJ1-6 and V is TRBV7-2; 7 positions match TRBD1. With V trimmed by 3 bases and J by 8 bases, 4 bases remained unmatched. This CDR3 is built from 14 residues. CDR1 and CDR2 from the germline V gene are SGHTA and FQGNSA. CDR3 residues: CASSLGQLYSPLHF. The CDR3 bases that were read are TGTGCCAGCAGCTTGGGACAGCTTTATTCACCC.

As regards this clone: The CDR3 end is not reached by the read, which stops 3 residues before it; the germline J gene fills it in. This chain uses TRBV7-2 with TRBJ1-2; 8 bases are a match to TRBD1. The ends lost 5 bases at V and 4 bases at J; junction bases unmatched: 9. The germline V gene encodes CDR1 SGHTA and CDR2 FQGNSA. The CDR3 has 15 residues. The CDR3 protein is CASSLARGPGYGYTF. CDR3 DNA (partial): TGTGCCAGCAGCCTGGCCAGGGGGCCCGGCTATGGC.

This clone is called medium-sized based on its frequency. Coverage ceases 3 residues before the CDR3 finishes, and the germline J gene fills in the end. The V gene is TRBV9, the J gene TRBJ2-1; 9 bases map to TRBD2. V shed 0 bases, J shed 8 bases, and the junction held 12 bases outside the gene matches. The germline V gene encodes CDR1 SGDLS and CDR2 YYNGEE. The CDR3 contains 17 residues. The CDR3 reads CASSVARGAGGQDEQFF. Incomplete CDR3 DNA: TGTGCCAGCAGCGTAGCACGTGGGGCGGGGGGGCAGGATGAG.

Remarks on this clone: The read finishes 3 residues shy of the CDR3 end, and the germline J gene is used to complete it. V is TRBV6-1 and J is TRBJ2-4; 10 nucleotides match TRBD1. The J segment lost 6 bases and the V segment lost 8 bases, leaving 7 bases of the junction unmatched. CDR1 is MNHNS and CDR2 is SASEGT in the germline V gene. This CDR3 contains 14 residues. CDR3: CASGGGQGGNIQYF. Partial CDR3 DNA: TGTGCCAGCGGTGGAGGACAGGGGGGAAACATT.

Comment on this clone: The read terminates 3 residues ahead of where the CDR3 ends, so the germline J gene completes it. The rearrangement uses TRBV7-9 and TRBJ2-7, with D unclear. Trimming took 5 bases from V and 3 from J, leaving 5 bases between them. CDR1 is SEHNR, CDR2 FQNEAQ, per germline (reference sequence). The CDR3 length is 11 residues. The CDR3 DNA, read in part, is TGTGCCAGCAGCCCCCTCTACGAG. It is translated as CASSPLYE. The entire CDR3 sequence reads CASSPLYEQYF.

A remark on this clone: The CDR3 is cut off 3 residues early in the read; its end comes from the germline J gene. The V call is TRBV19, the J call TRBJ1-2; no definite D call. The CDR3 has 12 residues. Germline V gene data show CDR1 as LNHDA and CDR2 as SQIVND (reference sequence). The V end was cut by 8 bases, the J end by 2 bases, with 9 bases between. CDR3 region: CASYTGNYGYTF. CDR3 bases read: TGTGCCAGTTATACCGGGAACTATGGC.

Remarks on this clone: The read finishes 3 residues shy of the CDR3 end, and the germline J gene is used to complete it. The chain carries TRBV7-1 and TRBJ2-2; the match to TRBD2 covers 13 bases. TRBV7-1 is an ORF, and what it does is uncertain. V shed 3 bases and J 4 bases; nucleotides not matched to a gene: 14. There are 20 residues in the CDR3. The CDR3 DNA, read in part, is TGTGCCAGCAGCTCCGGACTAGCGGGGGCCGGGCCCGGGGGCACCGGGGAG. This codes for CASSSGLAGAGPGGTGE. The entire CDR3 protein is CASSSGLAGAGPGGTGELFF.

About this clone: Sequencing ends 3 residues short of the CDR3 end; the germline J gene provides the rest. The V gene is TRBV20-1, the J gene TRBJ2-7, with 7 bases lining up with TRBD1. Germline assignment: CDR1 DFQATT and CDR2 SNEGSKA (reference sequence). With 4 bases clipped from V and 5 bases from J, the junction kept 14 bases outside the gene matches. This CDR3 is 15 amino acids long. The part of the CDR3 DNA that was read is TGCAGTGCTAACCCTTATGACAGGGAAGGAAACGAG. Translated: CSANPYDREGNE. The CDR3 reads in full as CSANPYDREGNEQYF.

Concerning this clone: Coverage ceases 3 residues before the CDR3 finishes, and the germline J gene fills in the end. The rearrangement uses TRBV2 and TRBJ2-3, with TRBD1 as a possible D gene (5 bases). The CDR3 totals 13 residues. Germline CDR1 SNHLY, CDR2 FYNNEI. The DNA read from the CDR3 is TGTGCCAGCAAAGGGGAAGGTGGAGAGACG. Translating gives CASKGEGGET. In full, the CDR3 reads CASKGEGGETQYF.

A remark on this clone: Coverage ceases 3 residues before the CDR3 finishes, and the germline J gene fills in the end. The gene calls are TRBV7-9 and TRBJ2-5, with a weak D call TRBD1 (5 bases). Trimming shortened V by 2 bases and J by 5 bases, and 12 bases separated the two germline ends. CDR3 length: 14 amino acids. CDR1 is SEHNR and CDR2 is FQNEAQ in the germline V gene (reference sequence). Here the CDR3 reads CASSLTSGRETQYF. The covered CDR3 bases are TGTGCCAGCAGCTTAACTTCAGGGCGGGAGACC.

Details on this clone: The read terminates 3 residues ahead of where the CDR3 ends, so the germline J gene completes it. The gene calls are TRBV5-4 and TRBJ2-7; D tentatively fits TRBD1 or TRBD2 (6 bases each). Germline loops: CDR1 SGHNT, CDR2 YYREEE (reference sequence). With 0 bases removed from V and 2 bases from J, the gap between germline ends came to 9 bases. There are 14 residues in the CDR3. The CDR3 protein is CASSLGGTPYEQYF. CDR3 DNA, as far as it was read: TGTGCCAGCAGCTTGGGCGGGACACCCTACGAG.

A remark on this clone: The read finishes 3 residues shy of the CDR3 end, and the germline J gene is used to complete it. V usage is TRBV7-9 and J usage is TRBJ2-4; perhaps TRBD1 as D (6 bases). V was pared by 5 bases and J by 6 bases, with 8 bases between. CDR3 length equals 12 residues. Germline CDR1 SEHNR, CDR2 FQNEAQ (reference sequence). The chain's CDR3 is CASSLQGNIQYF. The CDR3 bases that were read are TGTGCCAGCAGCCTACAGGGAAACATT.

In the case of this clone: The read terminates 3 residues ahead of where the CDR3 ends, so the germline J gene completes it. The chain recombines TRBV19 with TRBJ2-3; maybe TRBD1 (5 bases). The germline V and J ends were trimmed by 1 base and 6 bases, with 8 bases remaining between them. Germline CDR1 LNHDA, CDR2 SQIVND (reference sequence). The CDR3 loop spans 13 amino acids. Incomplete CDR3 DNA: TGTGCCAGTAGTATAGTGAAGGGGGATACG. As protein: CASSIVKGDT. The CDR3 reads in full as CASSIVKGDTQYF.

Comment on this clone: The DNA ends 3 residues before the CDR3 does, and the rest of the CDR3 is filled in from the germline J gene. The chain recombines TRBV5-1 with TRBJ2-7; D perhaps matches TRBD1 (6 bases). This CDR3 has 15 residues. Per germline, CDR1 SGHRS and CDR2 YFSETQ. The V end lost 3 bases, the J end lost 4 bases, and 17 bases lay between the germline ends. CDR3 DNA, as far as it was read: TGCGCCAGCAGCTCACAGGGTAATTGGGAATACGAG. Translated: CASSSQGNWEYE. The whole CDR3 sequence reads CASSSQGNWEYEQYF.